This TCR beta chain is drawn from a study of blood T cell repertoires in COVID-19. As for the study in general: COVID-19 samples collected from the United States, Italy and Spain covered acute and convalescent phases. The analysed material was cDNA or gDNA that came from T cells, B-cell-depleted T cells, or PBMCs.

Unmatched junction bases numbered 2, after V lost 4 bases and J lost 1 base. This CDR3 region has 14 residues. Germline V gives CDR1 SGHRS, CDR2 YFSETQ. Per the original methods: Reference gene primers were amplified, and this amplification served to estimate nucleated cell counts. The method was immunoSEQ multiplex PCR; TCRdb's version includes in-frame clones alone and lacks a portion of them. V and J calls and clone size follow that table, whereas D and trimming were derived from the DNA. The table has about 50,000 clones, 75% to 95% seen once. This clonotype was sampled from a man between 50 and 59 years old with active COVID-19. The sequencing sample was made of peripheral blood. This chain joins TRBV5-1 and TRBJ2-1; 7 bases align to TRBD1. The CDR3 region is CASSRDSSYNEQFF. CDR3 DNA: TGCGCCAGCAGCCGGGACAGTTCCTACAATGAGCAGTTCTTC.